A single TCR beta chain is shown here with its context. Its antigen is not known. This specimen comes from a study of cytomegalovirus exposure and HLA in healthy donors. At the level of the study: Earlier results showed 90 million to 120 million unique TCR beta sequences derived from approximately 170 million T cells.

Study-wide results and limits: Cytomegalovirus-associated status was assigned to some 180 TCR beta chains.

Donors had nominal health at sampling but likely had unrecorded immune exposures. From germline, CDR1 is SGDLS and CDR2 YYNGEE. V lost 4 bases to trimming and J lost 0 bases; unmatched junction nucleotides: 7. This CDR3 contains 16 residues. PCR amplification relied on 60 Vbeta primers (plus 13 Jbeta primers). Repertoires were generated with immunoSEQ multiplex PCR, while TCRdb's copy carries only in-frame clones and drops some. The sample is made up of some 130,000 clones, and the top ten hold approximately 1.6% of it. The sequencing input was PBMCs. The TCR comes from a man between 18 and 35 years old in good health and CMV-seronegative. J is TRBJ2-7 and V is TRBV9, with 10 bases that match TRBD2. The CDR3 protein is CASSPHSGGISYEQYF. The CDR3 DNA follows: TGTGCCAGCAGCCCTCATAGCGGGGGGATCTCCTACGAGCAGTACTTC.